This paragraph covers one T cell receptor beta chain sequence. The antigen this receptor binds is unknown. Qualities for individual bases were not recorded, and no much larger clone is one base off. Genomic DNA was isolated from the sorted cells so that the TCRbeta CDR3 region could be sequenced. The immunoSEQ Assay was used to sequence the TCRbeta CDR3 regions. Imported from immuneACCESS, the table was reduced by TCRdb to in-frame sequences with V and J called. These copies leave out some clones; in studies compared against another copy, an unresolved V gene accounts for under half, and the cause of the remainder is not known. This sample gives 20,000 or so clones in total; about three quarters of them show up just once. Around 16% of the sample is held by the ten biggest clonotypes. The data originate from a study of OX40 agonist ivuxolimab in advanced cancers. As for the study more broadly: Ivuxolimab was an agonistic, fully human IgG2 monoclonal antibody directed against OX40 (CD134), a costimulatory receptor. Intravenous ivuxolimab was administered to patients every 2 weeks at six dose levels: 0.01, 0.1, 0.3, 1.5, 3 and 10 mg/kg. Of the 50 to 55 dose-escalation patients, hepatocellular carcinoma was present in around 19, melanoma in around 15, renal cell carcinoma in 9 and head and neck cancer in 9. In the dose-escalation cohort, approximately 82% of patients were male, and the mean age was roughly 60 years, with a range of about 23 to 90. Prior anti-PD-1, anti-PD-L1 or anti-CTLA-4 therapy was permitted, and checkpoint inhibitors had been received by around 39% of dose-escalation patients. Partial responses occurred in three dose-escalation patients: two with cutaneous melanoma and one with hepatocellular carcinoma. The purpose of peripheral TCRbeta sequencing was to test whether ivuxolimab changed TCR sequence diversity and led to clonal T-cell expansion. The paper describes the monotherapy dose-escalation part (N of about 50 patients) of the phase I trial of ivuxolimab.

The trial excluded patients who had a history of autoimmune disease or who were on systemic immunosuppression. In every dose cohort, peripheral blood was drawn for TCR sequencing at baseline, cycle 4 day 1, and cycle 7 day 1. The samples were taken from a phase I, first-in-human, multicenter, open-label dose-escalation trial of ivuxolimab. Adults with locally advanced or metastatic head and neck squamous cell, hepatocellular, melanoma or renal cell carcinoma were enrolled in the trial. Before TCR sequencing, CD4+ and CD8+ T cells were separately sorted from peripheral blood. Summary of the overall study and its limitations: After ivuxolimab, expanded clones were on average more numerous among CD8+ T cells than among CD4+ T cells. Low levels of normalized T-cell clonal expansion were also seen in some nonresponding patients. In partial responders in the 0.1-3.0 mg/kg groups, normalized peripheral clonal expansion was found to be among the lowest, especially among CD8+ T cells. At doses of 0.1 to 3.0 mg/kg, clonal expansion of both CD4+ and CD8+ T cells in blood was seen between baseline and week 6. Which antigens the clonally expanded peripheral T cells were specific for was not determined.

Inclusive of the bounding cysteine and phenylalanine, the CDR3 is 13 residues long. Kept here is only the CDR3 DNA, which spans 39 bases and is read in frame from base 1. Relative to germline, V is 3 bases shorter and J is 8 bases shorter, with 11 bases between their ends. The germline V gene gives CDR1 as SGHTA and CDR2 as FQGNSA. The sequences come from CD4+ or CD8+ T cells sorted from blood, collected in a trial of the OX40 agonist ivuxolimab. This clonotype was obtained from an adult with an advanced solid tumor such as melanoma, head and neck, liver or kidney cancer. The V gene is TRBV7-2 and the J gene is TRBJ2-1; the D region is possibly TRBD1 or TRBD2, each matching across 5 bases. CDR3 region: CASSFWDADEQFF. The nucleotide sequence reads as follows: TGTGCCAGCAGCTTTTGGGACGCGGATGAGCAGTTCTTC.